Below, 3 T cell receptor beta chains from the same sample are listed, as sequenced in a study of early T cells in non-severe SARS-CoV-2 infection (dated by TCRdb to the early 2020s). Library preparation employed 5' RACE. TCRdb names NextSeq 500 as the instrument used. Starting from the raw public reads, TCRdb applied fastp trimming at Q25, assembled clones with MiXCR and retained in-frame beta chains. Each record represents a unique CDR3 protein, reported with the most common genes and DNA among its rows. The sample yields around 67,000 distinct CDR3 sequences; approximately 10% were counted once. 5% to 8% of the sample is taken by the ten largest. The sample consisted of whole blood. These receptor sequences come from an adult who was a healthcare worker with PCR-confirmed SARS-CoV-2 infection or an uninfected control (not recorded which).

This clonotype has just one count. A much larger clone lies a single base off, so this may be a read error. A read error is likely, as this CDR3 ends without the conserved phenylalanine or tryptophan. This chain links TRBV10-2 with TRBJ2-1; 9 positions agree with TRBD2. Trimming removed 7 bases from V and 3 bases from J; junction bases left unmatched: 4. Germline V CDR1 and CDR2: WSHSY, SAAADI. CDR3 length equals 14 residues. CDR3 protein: CASTAGGYYNEQFL. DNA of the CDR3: TGCGCCAGCACAGCGGGAGGCTACTACAATGAGCAGTTCTTG.

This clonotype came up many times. The CDR3 DNA reads as TGCGCCAGCAGCCCTCCTGCCTCATTGGGGACTGAAGCTTTCTTT. Translated, it gives CASSPPASLGTEAFF. The V call is TRBV5-1, the J call TRBJ1-1; D is ambiguous. Trimming cost V 4 bases and J 5 bases, with 18 bases left between them. CDR1 is SGHRS and CDR2 is YFSETQ in the germline V gene. The CDR3 length is 15 residues.

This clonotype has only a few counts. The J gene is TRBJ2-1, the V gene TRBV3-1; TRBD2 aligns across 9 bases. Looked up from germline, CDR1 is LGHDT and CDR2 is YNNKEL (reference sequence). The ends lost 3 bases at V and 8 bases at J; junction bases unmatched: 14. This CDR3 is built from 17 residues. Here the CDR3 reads CASSHLRRSGRRDEQFF. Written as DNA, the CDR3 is TGTGCCAGCAGCCATCTCAGAAGGAGCGGGAGGAGGGATGAGCAGTTCTTC.